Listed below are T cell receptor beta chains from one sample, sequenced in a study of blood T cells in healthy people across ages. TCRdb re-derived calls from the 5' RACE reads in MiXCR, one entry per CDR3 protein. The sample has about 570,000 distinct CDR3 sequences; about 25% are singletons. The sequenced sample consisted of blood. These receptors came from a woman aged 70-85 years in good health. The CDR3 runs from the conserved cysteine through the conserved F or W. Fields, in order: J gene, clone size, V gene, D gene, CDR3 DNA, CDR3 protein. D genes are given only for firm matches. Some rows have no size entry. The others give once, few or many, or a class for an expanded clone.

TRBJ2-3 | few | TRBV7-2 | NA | TGTGCCAGCAGCTTAGAAGGGACTCTCCACAATACGCAGTATTTT | CASSLEGTLHNTQYF
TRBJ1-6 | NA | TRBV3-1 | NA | TGTGCCGGCAGCCAGGAACTAGGATCACCCCTCCACTTT | CAGSQELGSPLHF
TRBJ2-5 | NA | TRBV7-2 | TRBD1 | TGTGCCAGCAGCTTAGGGACAGGGGGCGCGGAGACCCAGTACTTC | CASSLGTGGAETQYF
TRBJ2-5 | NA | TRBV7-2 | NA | TGTGCCAGCGGCTTAGTTGCCCAAGAGACCCAGTACTTC | CASGLVAQETQYF
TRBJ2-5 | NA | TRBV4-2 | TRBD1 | TGTGCCAGCAGCCAAGAAGGCCGGACAGGGGCAAGATCAGAGGAGACCCAGTACTTC | CASSQEGRTGARSEETQYF
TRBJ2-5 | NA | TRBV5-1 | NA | TGCGCCAGCACCCCCGGGCAGGGAGGAGAGACCCAGTACTTC | CASTPGQGGETQYF
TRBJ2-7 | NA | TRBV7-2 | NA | TGTGCCAGCAGGGGGGCCTACGAGCAGTACTTC | CASRGAYEQYF
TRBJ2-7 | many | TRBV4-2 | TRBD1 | TGTGCCAGCAGCCAATTGACAGGGGGCAACGAGCAGTACTTC | CASSQLTGGNEQYF
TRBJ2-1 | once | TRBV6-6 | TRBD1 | TGTGCCAGCCTTACCCGGGACAGGGACAATGAGCAGTTCTTC | CASLTRDRDNEQFF
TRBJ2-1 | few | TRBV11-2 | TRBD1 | TGTGCCAGCAGATTCAAACCGGGACAGGGGAGGGATGAGCAGTTCTTC | CASRFKPGQGRDEQFF
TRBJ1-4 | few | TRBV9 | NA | TGTGCCAGCGGTCGAGGCGGGAATTTCGAAGAAAAACCGTTTTTT | CASGRGGNFEEKPFF
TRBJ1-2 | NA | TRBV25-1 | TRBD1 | TGTGCCAGCAGTGGGGTCGGACAGGAAGGGGTCTATGGCTACACCTTC | CASSGVGQEGVYGYTF
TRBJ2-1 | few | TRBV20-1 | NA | TGCAGTGCTAGACGGGGGGCCTATGAGCAGTTCTTC | CSARRGAYEQFF
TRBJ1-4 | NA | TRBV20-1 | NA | TGCAGTGCTAGATCCGATCTACCCAGTACAACTAATGAAAAACTGTTTTTT | CSARSDLPSTTNEKLFF
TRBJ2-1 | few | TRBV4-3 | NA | TGCGCCAGCAGCCAAGATTATTTGGGGGCCTTTTACAATGAGCAGTTCTTC | CASSQDYLGAFYNEQFF
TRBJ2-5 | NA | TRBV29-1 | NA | TGCAGCGTGCTCACTGGGGAGACCCAGTACTTC | CSVLTGETQYF
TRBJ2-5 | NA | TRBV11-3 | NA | TGTGCCAGCAGCTACCCCAGGGTAGGGGAGACCCAGTACTTC | CASSYPRVGETQYF
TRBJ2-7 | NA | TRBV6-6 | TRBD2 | TGTGCCAGCAGTTACGCTAGGACTAGCCGGTACGAGCAGTACTTC | CASSYARTSRYEQYF
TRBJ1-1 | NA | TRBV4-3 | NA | TGCGCCAGCAGCCAAAGTCGGGAGATTGAAGCTTTCTTT | CASSQSREIEAFF
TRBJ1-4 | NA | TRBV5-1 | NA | TGCGCCAGCAGCTTGGGAGAAACTAATGAAAAACTGTTTTTT | CASSLGETNEKLFF
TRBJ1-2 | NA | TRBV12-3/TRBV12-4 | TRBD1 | TGTGCCGGCAGACCGGGGGGTCAGGGGGCAAACTATGGCTACACCTTC | CAGRPGGQGANYGYTF
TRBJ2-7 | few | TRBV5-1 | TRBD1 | TGCGCCAGCAGCGCCACGGGACAGGGCTACGAGCAGTACTTC | CASSATGQGYEQYF
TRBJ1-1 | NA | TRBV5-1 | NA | TGCGCCAGCAGCTTGCCCAGTGGTAACACTGAAGCTTTCTTT | CASSLPSGNTEAFF
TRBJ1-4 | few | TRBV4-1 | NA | TGCGCCAGCAGCCAATTCTACGAAGGTGGAGAAAAACTGTTTTTT | CASSQFYEGGEKLFF
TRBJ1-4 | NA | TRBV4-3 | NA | TGCGCCAGCAGCCCCCAGGCCGGGCGCCCGGGGAATGAAAAACTGTTTTTT | CASSPQAGRPGNEKLFF
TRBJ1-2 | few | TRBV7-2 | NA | TGTGCCAGCAGCTCTCGACAGACTTTTAACTATGGCTACACCTTC | CASSSRQTFNYGYTF
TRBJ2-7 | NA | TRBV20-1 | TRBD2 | TGCAGTGTCCAGCGGGGCTACGAGCAGTACTTC | CSVQRGYEQYF
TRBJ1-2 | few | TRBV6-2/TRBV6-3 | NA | TGTGCCAGCAGTTACCCCGCACAGAGTCGTCTTGGCTACACCTTC | CASSYPAQSRLGYTF
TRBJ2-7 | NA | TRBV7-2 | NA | TGTGCCAGCAGCGGACAGTCTTCCTACGAGCAGTACTTC | CASSGQSSYEQYF
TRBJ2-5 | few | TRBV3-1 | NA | TGTGCCAGCAGCCCCGACCGGGAAACAGGGTTTGGGACCCAGTACTTC | CASSPDRETGFGTQYF
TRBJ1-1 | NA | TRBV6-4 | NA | TGTGCCAGCAGTGACTCTCGGGGGCGGGTGGGAAACACTGAAGCTTTCTTT | CASSDSRGRVGNTEAFF
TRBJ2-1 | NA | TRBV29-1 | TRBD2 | TGCAGCGTGATCGGACTAGCGGGGGGGTCACTTTACAATGAGCAGTTCTTC | CSVIGLAGGSLYNEQFF
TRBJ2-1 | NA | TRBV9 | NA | TGTGCCAGCAGCGAGCGGATTCATCCCTACAATGAGCAGTTCTTC | CASSERIHPYNEQFF
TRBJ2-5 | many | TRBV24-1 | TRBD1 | TGTGCCACCAGTGTTTCAGGGGGAGAGACCCAGTACTTC | CATSVSGGETQYF
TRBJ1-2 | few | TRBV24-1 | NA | TGTGCCACCAGTGCGGGGATATCGAACTATGGCTACACCTTC | CATSAGISNYGYTF
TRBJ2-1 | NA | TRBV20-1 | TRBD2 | TGCAGTGCTAGCGGACTAGCGGGAGTTAGCTGGGCTAATGAGCAGTTCTTC | CSASGLAGVSWANEQFF
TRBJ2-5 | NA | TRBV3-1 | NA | TGTGCCAGCAGCCATCATACCGGGAGCGCCCTCCGAGAGACCCAGTACTTC | CASSHHTGSALRETQYF
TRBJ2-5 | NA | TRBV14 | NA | TGTGCCAGCAGCCAAGATCCTTCAGGAAGGGAGACCCAGTACTTC | CASSQDPSGRETQYF
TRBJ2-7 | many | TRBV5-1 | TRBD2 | TGTGCCAGCAGCACTGGGACTAGTGGCTACGAGCAGTACTTC | CASSTGTSGYEQYF
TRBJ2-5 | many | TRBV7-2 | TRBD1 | TGTGCCAGCAGCCGCCCAGGGGGCAAAGAGACCCAGTACTTC | CASSRPGGKETQYF